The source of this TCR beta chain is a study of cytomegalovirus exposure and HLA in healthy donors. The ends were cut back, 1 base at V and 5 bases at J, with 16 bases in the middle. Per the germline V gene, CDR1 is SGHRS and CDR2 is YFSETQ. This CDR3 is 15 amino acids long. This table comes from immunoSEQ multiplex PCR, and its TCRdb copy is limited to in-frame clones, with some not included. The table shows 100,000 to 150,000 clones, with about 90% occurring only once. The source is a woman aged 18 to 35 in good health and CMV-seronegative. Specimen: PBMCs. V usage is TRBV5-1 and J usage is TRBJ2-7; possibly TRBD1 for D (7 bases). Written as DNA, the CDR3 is TGCGCCAGCAGCTTGCGGGGGACAGTGGGGAACGAGCAGTACTTC. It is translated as CASSLRGTVGNEQYF. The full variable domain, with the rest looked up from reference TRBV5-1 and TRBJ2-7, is KAGVTQTPRYLIKTRGQQVTLSCSPISGHRSVSWYQQTPGQGLQFLFEYFSETQRNKGNFPGRFSGRQFSNSRSEMNVSTLELGDSALYLCASSLRGTVGNEQYFGPGTRLTVT.